This entry is about one T cell receptor (beta chain). What this receptor recognizes is not known. Base qualities are missing; no much larger clone stands one base away. The sample originates from a study of PD-1 blockade in classical Hodgkin lymphoma (dated by TCRdb to the early 2020s). A note on the overall study: Nivolumab dosing was 3 mg/kg intravenously every 2 weeks, continuing until either disease progression or unacceptable toxicity. To define a peripheral blood immune signature of response to PD-1 blockade in classical Hodgkin lymphoma, the study combined TCR beta sequencing with CyTOF.

Genomic DNA was extracted with the Qiagen DNeasy kit from unsorted PBMCs and from negatively selected CD4+ and CD8+ fractions. Amplification of TCR beta CDR3 regions was done by immunoSEQ multiplex PCR with primers that anneal to V and J segments. A synthetic immune receptor repertoire was used to minimize amplification bias, and any remaining bias was removed computationally after sequencing. The published analysis was carried out like this. Custom Python scripts were used to quantify repertoire diversity as the Shannon entropy index. Unsorted, CD4+ and CD8+ repertoires were examined separately, except in combined analyses, for which CD4+ and CD8+ sequences were merged in silico. Clonal expansion was defined as a frequency increase of at least 2-fold after treatment compared with C1D1, and clones undetected at baseline were assigned a pseudocount of 0.5. Clones with 0 or 1 copy at C1D1 were classified as singleton clones, and clones with 2 or more copies were classified as non-singleton clones. Clones expanded in unsorted samples were annotated as CD4+, CD8+ or unknown by matching protein sequences in sorted samples from the same patient. Wilcoxon tests were applied to paired samples to test diversity changes from C1D1 to C4D1. The clones in this table, taken by TCRdb from immuneACCESS, are in-frame only. Not every clone is retained; where verified, under half of the shortfall comes from an unresolved V gene, and the cause of the rest is unknown. The V and J calls and clone size are taken from that table; D and trimming were inferred from the DNA. The sample data list under 70,000 clones, and 71% of these were observed just once. Of the sample, over 7.5% is held by the ten largest clones.

Study-wide findings and limitations: By C4D1, a significant rise was seen in CD4+ TCR diversity but not in CD8+ TCR diversity (p=0.0027 vs p=0.16), and the rise was most apparent among complete responders (p=0.02). Newly diagnosed patients were reported to have lower baseline TCR diversity than healthy donors, and relapsed/refractory patients were reported to have lower baseline TCR diversity still. Only a single clinical trial cohort was studied, and what caused the repertoire differences, possibly disease activity or prior therapy, remained undefined. Baseline diversity similar to that of newly diagnosed patients was observed in trial patients achieving complete response, whereas significantly lower diversity was observed in partial responders and progressors. Patients starting nivolumab less than 1 year after ASCT had lower diversity and were excluded from later analyses to avoid confounding by immune reconstitution.

The time point label, read with the paper, signifies: cycle 2 day 1 (C2D1) of nivolumab. Every trial patient had relapsed following autologous stem cell transplantation, and prior brentuximab vedotin exposure was what differed among cohorts A, B and C. The trial cohort comprised some 60 patients with relapsed/refractory classical Hodgkin lymphoma whose best overall responses were complete response, partial response or progressive disease. Trial patients were treated with single-agent nivolumab in the multi-cohort phase II CheckMate 205 trial. An independent review committee assessed best overall response using the 2007 International Working Group response criteria. PBMCs from the trial were collected at three points: immediately before nivolumab initiation (C1D1), and during therapy at cycle 2 day 1 and cycle 4 day 1. After peripheral blood was drawn into 8 mL Vacutainer Cell Preparation Tubes, PBMCs were isolated by centrifugation and then cryopreserved.

V gives up 0 bases and J gives up 2 bases, and the segment between their germline ends measures 5 bases. CDR1 and CDR2 were assigned from the germline V gene as SGHVS and FNYEAQ. The CDR3 goes from the cysteine to the phenylalanine over 13 residues. Only the CDR3 DNA stays, 39 bases, in frame from base 1. The input for sequencing was peripheral blood mononuclear cells (PBMCs), taken before the second cycle of nivolumab. The clonotype comes from a human donor with classical Hodgkin lymphoma. The V and J genes are TRBV7-6 and TRBJ2-7; confidence is insufficient to name the D gene. The nucleotide sequence reads TGTGCCAGCAGCTTAGCTATTGCCTACGAGCAGTACTTC. Translated, it reads CASSLAIAYEQYF.